The clone carrying this T cell receptor beta chain was picked up one time. These data belong to a study of blood T cell repertoires in COVID-19. Source study methods: Counts of nucleated cells, estimated from reference gene primer amplification, were obtained. TCRdb keeps only in-frame clones here, not all; method: immunoSEQ multiplex PCR. That table supplies the V and J calls and clone size; D and trimming were determined from the DNA. The sample consists of nearly 250,000 clones, 85% of them appearing once. Residents of 24 US areas, aged about 18 to 95 years, made up the participants. Germline CDR1 and CDR2: SGHAT and FQNNGV. Trimming removed 5 bases from V and 4 bases from J; junction bases left unmatched: 6. The CDR3 is 15 amino acids.

The rearrangement uses TRBV11-2 and TRBJ1-3; 9 bases are a match to TRBD1. The sequence was collected from a woman between 45 and 60 years old with acute COVID-19. Sequenced material: PBMCs or T cells enriched from blood (not recorded which). The CDR3 loop reads CASSPGQGSGNTIYF. The CDR3 bases are TGTGCCAGCAGCCCGGGACAGGGTTCGGGAAACACCATATATTTT.